This TCR beta chain was sequenced during a study of blood T cell repertoires in COVID-19 (dated by TCRdb to 2018 to 2020). Turning to the overall study: Collaborator samples came from the United States, Italy and Spain and covered acute and convalescent phases of COVID-19. The prospective study material was composed of cDNA or gDNA derived from T cells, B-cell-depleted T cells, or PBMCs. The dataset comprised deeply sampled blood TCRbeta repertoires from subjects exposed to, actively infected with, or recovered from COVID-19. The repertoires were released in a freely available public database meant as a resource for research on the immune response to SARS-CoV-2. The samples were drawn from the first 160 participants of the ongoing ImmuneRACE study and from 1,200 or so subjects provided by 6 global collaborators. A de-identified subject ID, COVID-19 status, age in years and sex were almost always included in the sample metadata. Where available, HLA class I and class II types were obtained from metadata supplied by the sample provider rather than from assay-based typing.

Ends trimmed: V by 1 base, J by 7 bases; bases unmatched to a gene: 16. Reading from cysteine to phenylalanine, the CDR3 counts 18 amino acids. The sequence is cut down to CDR3 DNA, 54 bases in frame from base 1. The germline V gene encodes CDR1 KGHDR and CDR2 SFDVKD. To note about this clone: The clone's antigen remains unknown. Qualities for individual bases were not recorded, and no much larger clone is one base off.

The paper as a whole reports these results and caveats: The quantity of clinical and demographic metadata differed by source and by participant and was supplied without curation.

One collaborating source in Seattle enrolled patients during active infection and followed them longitudinally through the course of disease. The collaborating institutions used their own protocols to collect whole blood in K2EDTA tubes. For TCRbeta analysis, collaborator samples were shipped as frozen whole blood, as isolated PBMCs, or as DNA extracted from either sample type. TCRbeta CDR3 regions were amplified from genomic DNA by means of the immunoSEQ Assay, a bias-controlled multiplex PCR. As for the authors' bioinformatics: The number of nucleated cells in each sample was estimated by amplification of reference gene primers within the assay. To quantify the absolute abundance of each unique TCRbeta CDR3 rearrangement, sequence reads were collapsed and filtered. Productive Simpson clonality was computed per sample as the square root of Simpson's diversity index over productive rearrangements. Imported from immuneACCESS, the table was reduced by TCRdb to in-frame sequences with V and J called. These copies leave out some clones; in studies compared against another copy, an unresolved V gene accounts for under half, and the cause of the remainder is not known. V and J calls and clone size come straight from that table; D and trimming were deduced from the DNA. Recorded for this sample are some 80,000 clones; about 82% of them occurred a single time. Of the sample, around a tenth falls within the top ten clones.

Sequencing was performed on peripheral blood. The V gene is TRBV24-1 and the J gene is TRBJ2-5; 8 junctional bases match TRBD1. The TCR comes from a man aged 50 to 59 with COVID-19, enrolled during active disease. The sequenced DNA: TGTGCCACCAGTGATTTCTCCCCTCTCCGACAGGGGCGATGGACCCAGTACTTC. It translates to CATSDFSPLRQGRWTQYF.